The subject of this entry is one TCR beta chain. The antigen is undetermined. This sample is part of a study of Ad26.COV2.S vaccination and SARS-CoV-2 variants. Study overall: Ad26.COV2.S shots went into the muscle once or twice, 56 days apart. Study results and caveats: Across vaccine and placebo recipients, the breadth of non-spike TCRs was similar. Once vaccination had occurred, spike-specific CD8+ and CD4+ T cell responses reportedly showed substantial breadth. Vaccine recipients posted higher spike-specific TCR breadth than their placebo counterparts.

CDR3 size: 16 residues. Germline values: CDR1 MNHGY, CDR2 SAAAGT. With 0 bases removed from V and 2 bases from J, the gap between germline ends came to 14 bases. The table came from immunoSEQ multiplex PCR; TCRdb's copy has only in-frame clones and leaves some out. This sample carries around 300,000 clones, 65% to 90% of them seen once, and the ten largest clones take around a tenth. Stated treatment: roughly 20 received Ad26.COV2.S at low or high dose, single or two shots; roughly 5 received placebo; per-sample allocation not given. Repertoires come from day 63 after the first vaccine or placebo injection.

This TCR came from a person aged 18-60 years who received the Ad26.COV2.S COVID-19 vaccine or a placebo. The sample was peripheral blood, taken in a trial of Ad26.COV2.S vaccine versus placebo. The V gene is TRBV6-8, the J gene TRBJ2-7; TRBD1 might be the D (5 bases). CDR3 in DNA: TGTGCCAGCAGTTACTCAGGGGCGGATGTCGCCTACGAGCAGTACTTC. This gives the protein CASSYSGADVAYEQYF.